The sample holds one count of the clone carrying this T cell receptor beta chain. Between the trimmed V and J ends, which lost 5 bases and 6 bases, there was a span of 21 bases. The CDR3 loop spans 16 amino acids. The germline CDR1 and CDR2 sequences are SGHRS and YFSETQ. The data originate from a study of control samples from healthy donors and cancer patients. Profiled with immunoSEQ multiplex PCR; TCRdb holds only in-frame clones, not every one. The sample consists of 120,000 or so clones, 87% of them appearing once. The material sequenced was blood. The chain carries TRBV5-1 and TRBJ1-5; D unresolved. The TCR originated in a man aged 55 to 70 in good health. CDR3 coding DNA: TGCGCCAGCAGTTTCCAACCCCCCGATGAGGGTCAGCCCCAGCATTTT. Protein sequence: CASSFQPPDEGQPQHF.